These T cell receptor beta chains were read from a single sample in a study of cytomegalovirus exposure and HLA in healthy donors. Assay: immunoSEQ multiplex PCR; the TCRdb copy retains only in-frame clones and omits some. The sample records 70,000 or so clones, 94% being singletons. The material sequenced was PBMCs. These receptors were collected from a woman between 18 and 30 years old in good health and CMV-seropositive. CDR3s include the opening cysteine and the closing phenylalanine or tryptophan. D genes are given only for firm matches. Only part of the rows carry a size: once, few, many, or a class if the clone is expanded.

CDR3aa: CASSLGTGTGELFF
CDR3nt: TGTGCCAGCAGCTTAGGGACGGGGACCGGGGAGCTGTTTTTT
d_gene: .
v_gene: TRBV7-7
abundance: .
j_gene: TRBJ2-2

CDR3aa: CASLREGVETQYF
CDR3nt: TGTGCCAGCCTCAGGGAGGGGGTCGAGACCCAGTACTTC
d_gene: .
v_gene: TRBV11-2
abundance: .
j_gene: TRBJ2-5

CDR3aa: CASSPYRDTEAFF
CDR3nt: TGTGCCAGCAGTCCCTACAGGGACACTGAAGCTTTCTTT
d_gene: .
v_gene: TRBV27
abundance: .
j_gene: TRBJ1-1

CDR3aa: CAWSVGGSGSYEQYF
CDR3nt: TGTGCCTGGAGTGTGGGGGGGTCCGGGTCCTACGAGCAGTACTTC
d_gene: TRBD2
v_gene: TRBV30
abundance: .
j_gene: TRBJ2-7

CDR3aa: CASSDRVGDTYEQYF
CDR3nt: TGCGCCAGCAGCGACCGGGTGGGAGACACCTACGAGCAGTACTTC
d_gene: .
v_gene: TRBV5-1
abundance: .
j_gene: TRBJ2-7

CDR3aa: CASSLDSSDTQYF
CDR3nt: TGTGCCAGCAGCCTAGACTCCTCCGATACGCAGTATTTT
d_gene: .
v_gene: TRBV6-1
abundance: once
j_gene: TRBJ2-3

CDR3aa: CAWSRVAQETQYF
CDR3nt: TGTGCCTGGAGTAGAGTAGCCCAAGAGACCCAGTACTTC
d_gene: .
v_gene: TRBV30
abundance: .
j_gene: TRBJ2-5

CDR3aa: CASSSTGTVIDTEAFF
CDR3nt: TGCGCCAGCAGCTCGACAGGGACGGTAATAGACACTGAAGCTTTCTTT
d_gene: TRBD1
v_gene: TRBV5-1
abundance: .
j_gene: TRBJ1-1

CDR3aa: CASSEGGGWQPQHF
CDR3nt: TGTGCCAGCAGTGAAGGGGGGGGCTGGCAGCCCCAGCATTTT
d_gene: .
v_gene: TRBV6-1
abundance: .
j_gene: TRBJ1-5

CDR3aa: CASSGGQGSLNTEAFF
CDR3nt: TGTGCCAGTAGTGGGGGACAGGGGTCCCTGAACACTGAAGCTTTCTTT
d_gene: TRBD1
v_gene: TRBV19
abundance: once
j_gene: TRBJ1-1

CDR3aa: CASRVQGSSGYTF
CDR3nt: TGTGCCAGCAGGGTACAGGGGTCCTCTGGCTACACCTTC
d_gene: TRBD1
v_gene: TRBV6-1
abundance: .
j_gene: TRBJ1-2

CDR3aa: CASSQKALARSPTDTQYF
CDR3nt: TGTGCCAGCAGCCAAAAGGCACTAGCGAGATCCCCTACAGATACGCAGTATTTT
d_gene: TRBD2
v_gene: TRBV4-2
abundance: .
j_gene: TRBJ2-3

CDR3aa: CASSVVPGSSYEQYF
CDR3nt: TGTGCCAGCAGCGTAGTACCAGGAAGCTCCTACGAGCAGTACTTC
d_gene: .
v_gene: TRBV9
abundance: .
j_gene: TRBJ2-7

CDR3aa: CASNVGTSGVSSYNEQFF
CDR3nt: TGTGCCAGCAATGTCGGGACTAGCGGGGTCAGCTCCTACAATGAGCAGTTCTTC
d_gene: TRBD2
v_gene: TRBV2
abundance: .
j_gene: TRBJ2-1

CDR3aa: CASSPDRDSEAFF
CDR3nt: TGCGCCAGCAGCCCGGACAGGGACAGTGAAGCTTTCTTT
d_gene: TRBD1
v_gene: TRBV23-1
abundance: .
j_gene: TRBJ1-1

CDR3aa: CASSDRWEGEQYF
CDR3nt: TGCGCCAGCAGTGACAGGTGGGAGGGCGAGCAGTACTTC
d_gene: TRBD2
v_gene: TRBV10-1
abundance: .
j_gene: TRBJ2-7

CDR3aa: CASSARYEQYF
CDR3nt: TGCGCCAGCAGTGCCCGGTACGAGCAGTACTTC
d_gene: .
v_gene: TRBV10-2
abundance: few
j_gene: TRBJ2-7

CDR3aa: CASSQEAGGHNSPLHF
CDR3nt: TGCGCCAGCAGCCAAGAGGCAGGGGGCCATAATTCACCCCTCCACTTT
d_gene: TRBD1
v_gene: TRBV4-3
abundance: .
j_gene: TRBJ1-6

CDR3aa: CASRARTSGGQETQYF
CDR3nt: TGTGCCAGCAGGGCTAGGACTAGCGGGGGGCAAGAGACCCAGTACTTC
d_gene: TRBD2
v_gene: TRBV2
abundance: .
j_gene: TRBJ2-5

CDR3aa: CASSLGDRGGFDVYGYTF
CDR3nt: TGCGCCAGCAGCTTGGGGGACAGGGGAGGGTTCGACGTATATGGCTACACCTTC
d_gene: TRBD1
v_gene: TRBV5-1
abundance: .
j_gene: TRBJ1-2

CDR3aa: CASSLTGGPEGGELFF
CDR3nt: TGCGCCAGCAGCTTGACGGGGGGGCCTGAAGGCGGGGAGCTGTTTTTT
d_gene: TRBD2
v_gene: TRBV5-1
abundance: few
j_gene: TRBJ2-2

CDR3aa: CASSGNLRSRGNDGYTF
CDR3nt: TGTGCCAGCAGCGGTAACCTGAGAAGCAGGGGAAATGATGGCTACACCTTC
d_gene: .
v_gene: TRBV9
abundance: once
j_gene: TRBJ1-2

CDR3aa: CASSVGQDEQYF
CDR3nt: TGTGCCAGCAGCGTCGGACAGGACGAGCAGTACTTC
d_gene: TRBD1
v_gene: TRBV7-9
abundance: .
j_gene: TRBJ2-7

CDR3aa: CASSPLYEQYF
CDR3nt: TGTGCCAGCAGCCCTCTCTACGAGCAGTACTTC
d_gene: .
v_gene: TRBV5-8
abundance: .
j_gene: TRBJ2-7

CDR3aa: CASRRPGGNTIYF
CDR3nt: TGTGCCAGCCGCCGGCCAGGGGGAAACACCATATATTTT
d_gene: .
v_gene: TRBV6-5
abundance: .
j_gene: TRBJ1-3

CDR3aa: CASSPAGPYGYTF
CDR3nt: TGTGCCAGCTCCCCCGCAGGCCCATATGGCTACACCTTC
d_gene: .
v_gene: TRBV18
abundance: .
j_gene: TRBJ1-2

CDR3aa: CASSKGFLCRTGMNTEAFF
CDR3nt: TGTGCCAGCAGCAAAGGGTTTCTTTGCCGGACAGGAATGAACACTGAAGCTTTCTTT
d_gene: .
v_gene: TRBV21-1
abundance: .
j_gene: TRBJ1-1

CDR3aa: CASSFLYAVNTEAFF
CDR3nt: TGTGCCAGCAGCTTTCTGTATGCAGTCAACACTGAAGCTTTCTTT
d_gene: .
v_gene: TRBV5-6
abundance: .
j_gene: TRBJ1-1

CDR3aa: CASSKPRDTQYF
CDR3nt: TGTGCCAGCAGTAAACCGAGAGATACGCAGTATTTT
d_gene: .
v_gene: TRBV6-6
abundance: .
j_gene: TRBJ2-3

CDR3aa: CASSLAGTSGTWNEQFF
CDR3nt: TGTGCCAGCAGCTTGGCCGGGACTAGCGGGACGTGGAATGAGCAGTTCTTC
d_gene: TRBD2
v_gene: TRBV5-8
abundance: .
j_gene: TRBJ2-1

CDR3aa: CASKGQGDQPQHF
CDR3nt: TGTGCCAGCAAGGGCCAGGGGGATCAGCCCCAGCATTTT
d_gene: TRBD1
v_gene: TRBV27
abundance: .
j_gene: TRBJ1-5

CDR3aa: CASSPPGQDHEQYF
CDR3nt: TGTGCCAGCAGCCCCCCGGGACAGGACCACGAGCAGTACTTC
d_gene: TRBD1
v_gene: TRBV7-8
abundance: .
j_gene: TRBJ2-7

CDR3aa: CASRLGAQSDSPLHF
CDR3nt: TGCGCCAGCAGGTTGGGGGCTCAGTCGGATTCACCCCTCCACTTT
d_gene: .
v_gene: TRBV5-1
abundance: .
j_gene: TRBJ1-6

CDR3aa: CASSGRDTRSPLHF
CDR3nt: TGTGCCAGCAGCGGTCGGGACACCAGGTCACCCCTCCACTTT
d_gene: .
v_gene: TRBV21-1
abundance: .
j_gene: TRBJ1-6

CDR3aa: CASSPTTDREETQYF
CDR3nt: TGTGCCAGCAGCCCAACGACAGACAGGGAGGAGACCCAGTACTTC
d_gene: TRBD1
v_gene: TRBV5-4
abundance: .
j_gene: TRBJ2-5

CDR3aa: CASSRSKGEWTQYF
CDR3nt: TGTGCCAGCAGTCGATCAAAGGGGGAGTGGACCCAGTACTTC
d_gene: .
v_gene: TRBV27
abundance: .
j_gene: TRBJ2-5

CDR3aa: CASTLQGGQPQHF
CDR3nt: TGTGCCAGTACTTTACAGGGCGGTCAGCCCCAGCATTTT
d_gene: .
v_gene: TRBV19
abundance: once
j_gene: TRBJ1-5

CDR3aa: CASSQDSNQPQHF
CDR3nt: TGCGCCAGCAGCCAAGACAGTAATCAGCCCCAGCATTTT
d_gene: .
v_gene: TRBV4-3
abundance: .
j_gene: TRBJ1-5

CDR3aa: CASSPRTSGRYEQYF
CDR3nt: TGTGCCAGTAGTCCGCGGACTAGCGGGAGGTATGAGCAGTACTTC
d_gene: TRBD2
v_gene: TRBV19
abundance: .
j_gene: TRBJ2-7

CDR3aa: CASSILAGEQYF
CDR3nt: TGTGCCAGTAGTATCCTAGCGGGGGAGCAGTACTTC
d_gene: TRBD2
v_gene: TRBV19
abundance: .
j_gene: TRBJ2-7

CDR3aa: CASSPLAEQETQYF
CDR3nt: TGTGCCAGCAGCCCACTAGCGGAGCAAGAGACCCAGTACTTC
d_gene: TRBD2
v_gene: TRBV6-1
abundance: .
j_gene: TRBJ2-5

CDR3aa: CASTLSSGGADTQYF
CDR3nt: TGTGCCAGCACCTTATCTAGCGGGGGGGCAGATACGCAGTATTTT
d_gene: TRBD2
v_gene: TRBV7-2
abundance: .
j_gene: TRBJ2-3

CDR3aa: CASSLRGETQYF
CDR3nt: TGTGCCAGCAGTCTCAGGGGAGAGACCCAGTACTTC
d_gene: .
v_gene: TRBV11-3
abundance: .
j_gene: TRBJ2-5

CDR3aa: CASSPDIRGTIYF
CDR3nt: TGTGCCAGCTCACCGGACATCCGCGGCACCATATATTTT
d_gene: .
v_gene: TRBV18
abundance: .
j_gene: TRBJ1-3

CDR3aa: CASSLGLAAEQYF
CDR3nt: TGTGCCAGCAGCTTAGGACTCGCTGCCGAGCAGTACTTC
d_gene: .
v_gene: TRBV7-8
abundance: once
j_gene: TRBJ2-7

CDR3aa: CAISELDWGYNEQFF
CDR3nt: TGTGCCATCAGTGAGTTGGACTGGGGCTACAATGAGCAGTTCTTC
d_gene: .
v_gene: TRBV10-3
abundance: .
j_gene: TRBJ2-1

CDR3aa: CASSYSRTGGFEQYF
CDR3nt: TGTGCCAGCAGTTACTCCCGGACAGGGGGTTTCGAGCAGTACTTC
d_gene: TRBD1
v_gene: TRBV6-5
abundance: .
j_gene: TRBJ2-7

CDR3aa: CASSLLAGGGGQFF
CDR3nt: TGTGCCAGCAGCTTACTAGCGGGGGGAGGAGGGCAGTTCTTC
d_gene: TRBD2
v_gene: TRBV7-9
abundance: .
j_gene: TRBJ2-1

CDR3aa: CASSLRRRYYNEQFF
CDR3nt: TGTGCCAGCAGCTTACGCCGGAGATACTACAATGAGCAGTTCTTC
d_gene: .
v_gene: TRBV5-5
abundance: .
j_gene: TRBJ2-1

CDR3aa: CASGLVISGSSTDTQYF
CDR3nt: TGTGCTAGTGGTTTGGTAATTAGCGGTAGTAGCACAGATACGCAGTATTTT
d_gene: .
v_gene: TRBV12-5
abundance: .
j_gene: TRBJ2-3

CDR3aa: CASSPWTGGNTEAFF
CDR3nt: TGTGCCAGCAGCCCGTGGACAGGCGGGAACACTGAAGCTTTCTTT
d_gene: TRBD1
v_gene: TRBV7-2
abundance: .
j_gene: TRBJ1-1

CDR3aa: CASSIVDRGSPLHF
CDR3nt: TGTGCCAGCAGCATTGTCGACAGGGGTTCACCCCTCCACTTT
d_gene: TRBD1
v_gene: TRBV7-2
abundance: once
j_gene: TRBJ1-6

CDR3aa: CASSRRQQETQYF
CDR3nt: TGCGCCAGCAGCCGTCGACAGCAAGAGACCCAGTACTTC
d_gene: .
v_gene: TRBV5-1
abundance: .
j_gene: TRBJ2-5

CDR3aa: CASSLLGRGDTEAFF
CDR3nt: TGTGCCAGCAGCTTATTAGGGAGGGGAGACACTGAAGCTTTCTTT
d_gene: .
v_gene: TRBV5-4
abundance: .
j_gene: TRBJ1-1

CDR3aa: CASSPPGNEQFF
CDR3nt: TGTGCCAGCAGCCCCCCGGGGAATGAGCAGTTCTTC
d_gene: .
v_gene: TRBV7-9
abundance: .
j_gene: TRBJ2-1

CDR3aa: CASSSDIEGNTIYF
CDR3nt: TGCGCCAGCAGCTCTGATATAGAGGGAAACACCATATATTTT
d_gene: .
v_gene: TRBV5-1
abundance: .
j_gene: TRBJ1-3

CDR3aa: CASSHPGQGEAFF
CDR3nt: TGCGCCAGCAGCCACCCGGGACAGGGAGAAGCTTTCTTT
d_gene: TRBD1
v_gene: TRBV4-1
abundance: .
j_gene: TRBJ1-1

CDR3aa: CASSFARLSQPQHF
CDR3nt: TGTGCCAGCAGTTTCGCGAGGTTGAGTCAGCCCCAGCATTTT
d_gene: .
v_gene: TRBV27
abundance: .
j_gene: TRBJ1-5

CDR3aa: CASSQVLAGSTDTQYF
CDR3nt: TGCGCCAGCAGCCAGGTACTAGCGGGTAGCACAGATACGCAGTATTTT
d_gene: TRBD2
v_gene: TRBV4-1
abundance: .
j_gene: TRBJ2-3